These 32 T cell receptor beta chains originate from one sample sequenced in a study of OX40 agonist ivuxolimab in advanced cancers. Some clones are missing from TCRdb's copy, which holds only in-frame ones; the method was immunoSEQ multiplex PCR. The sample consists of about 51,000 clones, about 77% of them appearing once. The specimen comprised CD4+ or CD8+ T cells sorted from blood, sampled in a trial of the OX40 agonist ivuxolimab. Receptors originate from an adult with an advanced solid tumor such as melanoma, head and neck, liver or kidney cancer.

Only a few counts were recorded for this clone. The genes are TRBV6-6 and TRBJ1-5, with TRBD1 matching 8 bases. This CDR3 is 15 amino acids long. J lost 3 bases, V lost 2 bases, and 3 bases had no gene match. Germline V gene sequence: CDR1 MNHNY, CDR2 SVGAGI (reference sequence). The CDR3 DNA sequence: TGTGCCAGCAGTTACGGACAGGGTTTCAATCAGCCCCAGCATTTT. As protein: CASSYGQGFNQPQHF.

In its sample, this clone was seen a few times. The V gene is TRBV7-6, the J gene TRBJ2-5, with 9 bases that match TRBD1. This CDR3 has 15 amino acids. Unmatched junction bases numbered 12, after V lost 8 bases and J lost 5 bases. From germline, CDR1 is SGHVS and CDR2 FNYEAQ. CDR3: CASSSQGARIETQYF. The DNA of the CDR3 is TGTGCCAGCTCCTCACAGGGGGCGCGGATCGAGACCCAGTACTTC.

This clone appeared once. The chain joins TRBV9 to TRBJ1-1; 9 bases align to TRBD1. This CDR3 spans 14 amino acids. Germline assignment: CDR1 SGDLS and CDR2 YYNGEE. After removal of 2 bases from V and 10 bases from J, the junction contained 9 bases not matched to a gene. CDR3 nucleotides: TGTGCCAGCAGCGTGCTTGGGACAGGGCCCCCAGCTTTCTTT. Protein: CASSVLGTGPPAFF. The whole variable domain, filled in from reference TRBV9 and TRBJ1-1, reads DSGVTQTPKHLITATGQRVTLRCSPRSGDLSVYWYQQSLDQGLQFLIQYYNGEERAKGNILERFSAQQFPDLHSELNLSSLELGDSALYFCASSVLGTGPPAFFGQGTRLTVV.

This chain uses TRBV6-4 with TRBJ2-5; 10 nucleotides agree with TRBD2. V gave up 8 bases and J gave up 2 bases; unmatched junction bases: 8. The length of the CDR3 is 15 residues. Germline values: CDR1 MRHNA, CDR2 SNTAGT. CDR3 sequence reads: CASSKLAGAQETQYF. CDR3 DNA: TGTGCCAGCTCCAAGCTAGCGGGAGCTCAAGAGACCCAGTACTTC.

This sequence joins TRBV5-6 and TRBJ1-1; D is unclear. Between the trimmed V and J ends, which lost 0 bases and 3 bases, there was a span of 12 bases. This CDR3 spans 15 amino acids. The germline V gene has CDR1 SGHDT and CDR2 YYEEEE. This CDR3 reads CASSLAGQLYTEAFF. CDR3 in DNA: TGTGCCAGCAGCTTGGCCGGGCAGCTTTACACTGAAGCTTTCTTT.

The chain couples TRBV2 to TRBJ2-5, with 7 bases aligning to TRBD1. The CDR3 extends over 15 amino acids. Germline V CDR1 and CDR2: SNHLY, FYNNEI. V dropped 3 bases and J dropped 4; count of bases not matched to a gene: 8. The CDR3 reads CASSEETGPRETQYF. As DNA, the CDR3 is TGTGCCAGCAGTGAGGAGACAGGGCCTCGAGAGACCCAGTACTTC. Combining the CDR3 with reference TRBV2 and TRBJ2-5 gives the whole variable domain EPEVTQTPSHQVTQMGQEVILRCVPISNHLYFYWYRQILGQKVEFLVSFYNNEISEKSEIFDDQFSVERPDGSNFTLKIRSTKLEDSAMYFCASSEETGPRETQYFGPGTRLLVL.

J is TRBJ2-3 and V is TRBV30; D gene ambiguous. Germline CDR1 and CDR2: GTSNPN and SVGIG (reference sequence). The V gene lost 0 bases and the J gene lost 5 bases, with 6 bases spanning the gap. CDR3 length: 12 amino acids. The CDR3 protein is CAWSVQVDTQYF. In DNA, the CDR3 is TGTGCCTGGAGTGTTCAGGTAGATACGCAGTATTTT.

The chain joins TRBV5-1 to TRBJ2-7; 8 nucleotides align to TRBD1. The CDR3 runs 15 residues. Trimming cost V 4 bases and J 5 bases; bases outside gene matches: 11. Germline lookup yields CDR1 SGHRS and CDR2 YFSETQ. The chain's CDR3 is CASSAGTGALHEQYF. CDR3 nucleotides: TGCGCCAGCAGCGCGGGGACAGGAGCCCTACACGAGCAGTACTTC.

This chain joins TRBV9 and TRBJ2-2; D is uncertain. The CDR3 consists of 14 residues. Deletions cut 2 bases from V and 4 bases from J, with 9 bases between. CDR1 SGDLS and CDR2 YYNGEE come from the germline V gene. This CDR3 is CASSVFPSTGELFF. The CDR3 DNA reads as TGTGCCAGCAGCGTTTTCCCGAGCACCGGGGAGCTGTTTTTT.

To note about this clone: The junction shows a germline mismatch at one end, possibly a read error. The chain has TRBV7-8 and TRBJ2-7; no firm D call. Germline CDR1 SGHVS, CDR2 FQNEAQ. CDR3 length equals 14 residues. In DNA, the CDR3 is TGTGCCAGCAGTTTAGCAGCCCCTCCCCGCGAGCAGTACTTC. Amino acids: CASSLAAPPREQYF.

In this sample, this clone turned up once. The same CDR3 also results from other DNA sequences found in this sample. The J gene is TRBJ2-1, the V gene TRBV6-1; 10 nucleotides line up with TRBD2. This CDR3 has 16 residues. With V trimmed by 2 bases and J by 3 bases, 4 bases remained unmatched. Germline V gene lookup returns CDR1 MNHNS and CDR2 SASEGT. The CDR3 here is CASSESLAGVYNEQFF. As DNA, the CDR3 is TGTGCCAGCAGTGAATCTCTAGCGGGAGTCTACAATGAGCAGTTCTTC.

The chain carries TRBV19 and TRBJ1-2; TRBD1 is a possible D gene (5 bases). The germline V and J ends were trimmed by 4 bases and 2 bases, with 11 bases remaining between them. Germline values: CDR1 LNHDA, CDR2 SQIVND (reference sequence). The CDR3 has 14 residues. This chain's CDR3 is CASSTVAGNYGYTF. The DNA for the CDR3 is TGTGCCAGTAGTACAGTCGCAGGGAACTATGGCTACACCTTC.

This clone was observed a few times. This chain connects TRBV14 to TRBJ2-2; 7 bases fit TRBD1. Germline values: CDR1 SGHDN, CDR2 FVKESK. The V and J ends lost 1 base and 9 bases, in that order; junction bases with no gene match: 8. The CDR3 runs 15 residues. CDR3 protein: CASSQGQGFRRELFF. CDR3 coding DNA: TGTGCCAGCAGCCAAGGACAGGGATTTCGCCGGGAGCTGTTTTTT.

The J gene is TRBJ1-1, the V gene TRBV7-9, with 7 bases fitting TRBD1. CDR1 and CDR2 from the germline V gene are SEHNR and FQNEAQ (reference sequence). The CDR3 sequence is 13 residues long. The trim removed 3 bases at V and 5 bases at J, leaving 3 bases unmatched. The CDR3 loop is CASSLTGLTEAFF. The CDR3 DNA is TGTGCCAGCAGCTTGACAGGGCTGACTGAAGCTTTCTTT.

The rearrangement uses TRBV11-2 and TRBJ2-7, with TRBD2 matching 11 bases. Losses at the gene ends were 5 bases for V and 3 bases for J; bases not matched to a gene: 12. Germline V CDR1 and CDR2: SGHAT, FQNNGV. This CDR3 is built from 17 residues. DNA for the CDR3: TGTGCCAGCAGCGTGACTAGCGGGAAAATGAGGTACTACGAGCAGTACTTC. Translation gives CASSVTSGKMRYYEQYF.

This chain connects TRBV10-1 to TRBJ2-3, with a possible D match to TRBD2 (5 bases). The CDR3 sequence is 16 residues long. CDR1 and CDR2 (germline): WNHNN, SYGVQD (reference sequence). V lost 2 bases, J lost 2 bases, and 14 bases lay in between. This CDR3 is CASSEVPGKTTDTQYF. The CDR3 nucleotides are TGCGCCAGCAGTGAGGTGCCGGGAAAAACCACAGATACGCAGTATTTT.

The chain is built from TRBV6-5 and TRBJ1-1, with TRBD1 matching 7 bases. The CDR3 consists of 16 residues. V was pared by 0 bases and J by 0 bases, with 4 bases of the junction left unmatched. The V gene's germline CDR1 is MNHEY and CDR2 SVGAGI. CDR3 DNA: TGTGCCAGCAGTTACTCGGACAGGAGAATGAACACTGAAGCTTTCTTT. This encodes CASSYSDRRMNTEAFF.

The chain combines TRBV10-2 with TRBJ2-1; 9 nucleotides align to TRBD2. The CDR3 runs to 16 residues. V lost 5 bases, J lost 2 bases, and 7 bases stayed unmatched. Germline loops: CDR1 WSHSY, CDR2 SAAADI. The CDR3 spells CASSRGIAGAYNEQFF. The DNA of the CDR3 is TGCGCCAGCAGTCGGGGAATAGCGGGAGCCTACAATGAGCAGTTCTTC.

The chain couples TRBV28 to TRBJ1-5, with a weak D call TRBD1 (6 bases). There are 13 residues in the CDR3. V lost 2 bases to trimming and J lost 9 bases, with 11 bases between them. The germline V gene encodes CDR1 MDHEN and CDR2 SYDVKM. CDR3 in amino acids: CASSLPGATPQHF. CDR3 bases: TGTGCCAGCAGTTTACCGGGGGCGACGCCCCAGCATTTT.

The V and J genes are TRBV2 and TRBJ2-7; 8 nucleotides agree with TRBD2. Trimming at V came to 5 bases and at J to 2 bases, leaving 8 bases not matched to a gene. The germline gives CDR1 SNHLY, CDR2 FYNNEI. The CDR3 length is 15 residues. CDR3: CASSRAGAGTYEQYF. As DNA, the CDR3 is TGTGCCAGCAGTAGAGCGGGAGCGGGGACCTACGAGCAGTACTTC.

The CDR3 spells CASSLARATNNEQFF. CDR3 sequence (DNA): TGTGCCAGCAGCTTAGCGAGGGCCACGAACAATGAGCAGTTCTTC. The genes are TRBV11-2 and TRBJ2-1; D may be TRBD2 (5 bases). The CDR3 spans 15 residues. Germline V gene sequence: CDR1 SGHAT, CDR2 FQNNGV. Trimming took off 1 base at V and 5 bases at J, with 12 bases between the two ends. Full variable domain (outside the CDR3, taken from reference TRBV11-2 and TRBJ2-1): EAGVAQSPRYKIIEKRQSVAFWCNPISGHATLYWYQQILGQGPKLLIQFQNNGVVDDSQLPKDRFSAERLKGVDSTLKIQPAKLEDSAVYLCASSLARATNNEQFFGPGTRLTVL.

The chain carries TRBV6-5 and TRBJ2-7, with D possibly matching TRBD1 (6 bases). V lost 0 bases and J 6 bases, leaving 15 bases between the germline ends. Germline V gene sequence: CDR1 MNHEY, CDR2 SVGAGI. The CDR3 totals 15 residues. The CDR3 region has the DNA TGTGCCAGCAGTTACTCCGGCAGGGGAAGCGTCGAGCAGTACTTC. Amino acids: CASSYSGRGSVEQYF.

V usage is TRBV18 and J usage is TRBJ2-1, with 7 bases matching TRBD2. The trim removed 1 base at V and 1 base at J, leaving 4 bases unmatched. Germline V gene lookup returns CDR1 KGHSH and CDR2 LQKENI. This CDR3 comprises 16 residues. In nucleotides, the CDR3 is TGTGCCAGCTCACCACGGGAGGGGAGGTCCTACAATGAGCAGTTCTTC. Encoded protein: CASSPREGRSYNEQFF.

The chain recombines TRBV18 with TRBJ2-5; 12 nucleotides agree with TRBD2. The V gene end was trimmed by 6 bases and the J gene end by 4 bases; junction bases not matched to a gene: 9. Germline V gene lookup returns CDR1 KGHSH and CDR2 LQKENI. CDR3 length: 16 residues. The chain's CDR3 is CASSETSGRIAETQYF. The CDR3 nucleotides are TGTGCCAGCTCGGAGACTAGCGGGAGAATTGCAGAGACCCAGTACTTC.

V and J are TRBV9 and TRBJ2-3; no clear D. This CDR3 comprises 14 residues. The germline V and J ends were trimmed by 0 bases and 5 bases, with 10 bases remaining between them. CDR1 and CDR2 (germline): SGDLS, YYNGEE. CDR3 amino acids: CASSVGGPEDTQYF. The CDR3 DNA is TGTGCCAGCAGCGTAGGTGGCCCGGAAGATACGCAGTATTTT.

The chain carries TRBV6-5 and TRBJ2-7, with 11 nucleotides matching TRBD2. Germline trimming cut 6 bases from V and 2 bases from J; bases unmatched to any gene: 3. The CDR3 has 14 residues. The germline V gene has CDR1 MNHEY and CDR2 SVGAGI. The CDR3 nucleotides read TGTGCCAGCAGCTTGACTAGCGGGGCCTACGAGCAGTACTTC. Translation: CASSLTSGAYEQYF.

V is TRBV5-5 and J is TRBJ2-1, with D possibly being TRBD1 or TRBD2 (5 bases each). Germline loops: CDR1 SGHKS, CDR2 YYEKEE (reference sequence). Trimming took off 0 bases at V and 7 bases at J, with 14 bases between the two ends. This CDR3 is 15 amino acids long. For the CDR3, the DNA is TGTGCCAGCAGCTTGGATCTAGCCGGGGCAAATGAGCAGTTCTTC. Its protein product is CASSLDLAGANEQFF.

The rearrangement links TRBV5-1 to TRBJ2-2; 9 bases are shared with TRBD2. Germline V gene sequence: CDR1 SGHRS, CDR2 YFSETQ. This CDR3 is built from 16 residues. With V trimmed by 1 base and J by 8 bases, 9 bases remained unmatched. The CDR3 is CASSLFAGGAAGELFF. CDR3 coding DNA: TGCGCCAGCAGCTTGTTCGCGGGAGGGGCGGCGGGGGAGCTGTTTTTT.

The CDR3 sequence is CASSEALGGRDDQPQHF. The CDR3 DNA follows: TGTGCCAGCAGTGAAGCTCTCGGGGGAAGAGACGATCAGCCCCAGCATTTT. The chain links TRBV6-1 to TRBJ1-5, with a tentative D call TRBD1 (5 bases). V lost 0 bases, J lost 5 bases, and 17 bases lay in between. The CDR3 runs 17 residues. Germline-derived CDR1 and CDR2 are MNHNS and SASEGT.

The J gene is TRBJ2-1, the V gene TRBV11-2; 7 bases agree with TRBD2. After removal of 2 bases from V and 5 bases from J, the junction contained 6 bases not matched to a gene. The CDR3 is 15 amino acids. In germline, CDR1 is SGHAT, CDR2 FQNNGV. The CDR3: CASSLPSGADNEQFF. CDR3 DNA sequence: TGTGCCAGCAGCTTACCTAGCGGAGCAGACAATGAGCAGTTCTTC.

The chain is built from TRBV19 and TRBJ1-5; D gene unclear. Germline V gene lookup returns CDR1 LNHDA and CDR2 SQIVND (reference sequence). CDR3 length: 15 amino acids. V lost 5 bases to trimming and J lost 0 bases, with 11 bases between them. CDR3 nucleotide sequence: TGTGCCAGTAGTCCGGGCCAGTATAGCAATCAGCCCCAGCATTTT. Protein sequence: CASSPGQYSNQPQHF.

The chain employs TRBV5-6 and TRBJ2-3; 9 bases are shared with TRBD2. V gave up 4 bases and J gave up 0 bases; unmatched junction bases: 3. CDR3 length equals 15 residues. Germline V gene data show CDR1 as SGHDT and CDR2 as YYEEEE. The CDR3 region is CASSRTSGSTDTQYF. The CDR3 DNA follows: TGTGCCAGCAGCCGAACTAGCGGGAGCACAGATACGCAGTATTTT. Full variable domain (remainder filled in from reference TRBV5-6 and TRBJ2-3): DAGVTQSPTHLIKTRGQQVTLRCSPKSGHDTVSWYQQALGQGPQFIFQYYEEEERQRGNFPDRFSGHQFPNYSSELNVNALLLGDSALYLCASSRTSGSTDTQYFGPGTRLTVL.